This T cell receptor (beta chain) derives from a study of cytomegalovirus exposure and HLA in healthy donors. It was with 60 Vbeta and 13 Jbeta primers that the PCR ran. The table came from immunoSEQ multiplex PCR; TCRdb's copy has only in-frame clones and leaves some out. The sample lists roughly 80,000 clones, roughly 83% seen once, with 2% to 2.5% in the top ten. The CDR3 is made up of 15 amino acids. The J segment lost 4 bases and the V segment lost 10 bases, leaving 12 bases of the junction unmatched. CDR1 is SNHLY, CDR2 FYNNEI, per germline. While unrecorded immune exposures were likely, the donors were nominally healthy when sampled.

Sequencing used PBMCs. This sequence was found in a woman in her forties or fifties in good health and CMV-seronegative. The chain combines TRBV2 with TRBJ2-3; 9 nucleotides line up with TRBD2. Here the CDR3 DNA reads TGTGCCACACGAACCTTAGCGGGGGACGCAGATACGCAGTATTTT. It translates to CATRTLAGDADTQYF.